This is a list of T cell receptor beta chains from one sample in a study of blood T cells in healthy people across ages. TCRdb processed the 5' RACE reads anew with MiXCR; each CDR3 protein has one entry. The data contain under 700,000 distinct CDR3 sequences, around 24% of them singletons. These data were likewise used in another study, on T cells of mothers and their children.

The sequenced sample consisted of blood. The origin of the receptors is a boy between 10 and 17 years old in good health. CDR3s include the opening cysteine and the closing phenylalanine or tryptophan. Fields, in order: D gene, V gene, J gene, clone size, CDR3 DNA, CDR3 protein. A D gene is named only where the DNA matches it firmly. Some rows have no size entry. The others give once, few or many, or a class for an expanded clone.

d_call: .
v_call: TRBV7-6
j_call: TRBJ2-3
clone_size: few
cdr3_nt: TGTGCCAGCAGCTTCCGACCCCTCGATGCAGATACGCAGTATTTT
cdr3_aa: CASSFRPLDADTQYF

d_call: .
v_call: TRBV28
j_call: TRBJ2-3
clone_size: .
cdr3_nt: TGTGTCGCACGGGACCCTAGCACAGATACGCAGTATTTT
cdr3_aa: CVARDPSTDTQYF

d_call: .
v_call: TRBV6-1
j_call: TRBJ1-2
clone_size: .
cdr3_nt: TGTGCCAGCGCGCTGCAGGGCGCATACTATGGCTACACCTTC
cdr3_aa: CASALQGAYYGYTF

d_call: .
v_call: TRBV5-1
j_call: TRBJ2-7
clone_size: many
cdr3_nt: TGCGCCAGCAGCTTAACAGGGCGGGGCCCCTACGAGCAGTACTTC
cdr3_aa: CASSLTGRGPYEQYF

d_call: .
v_call: TRBV6-2/TRBV6-3
j_call: TRBJ2-2
clone_size: few
cdr3_nt: TGTGCCAGTGCGAACACCGGGGAGCTGTTTTTT
cdr3_aa: CASANTGELFF

d_call: .
v_call: TRBV28
j_call: TRBJ2-5
clone_size: .
cdr3_nt: TGTGCCAGCCGGGCTCAGGGGCGAGAGACCCAGTACTTC
cdr3_aa: CASRAQGRETQYF

d_call: .
v_call: TRBV15
j_call: TRBJ2-5
clone_size: .
cdr3_nt: TGTGCCACCAGCAGACCAGAGCGAGAGACCCAGTACTTC
cdr3_aa: CATSRPERETQYF

d_call: TRBD1
v_call: TRBV3-1
j_call: TRBJ2-7
clone_size: .
cdr3_nt: TGTGCCAGCAGCCATCGACAGGGCCGCAACGAGCAATACTTC
cdr3_aa: CASSHRQGRNEQYF

d_call: .
v_call: TRBV3-1
j_call: TRBJ2-7
clone_size: .
cdr3_nt: TGTGCCAGCAGCCCTAAGGCCGGGACGGGCTCCTACGAGCAGTACTTC
cdr3_aa: CASSPKAGTGSYEQYF

d_call: .
v_call: TRBV28
j_call: TRBJ1-4
clone_size: few
cdr3_nt: TGTGCCAGCAGTTTTTGGTTTCGAGTTCGGGGGTTCGATGAAAAACTGTTTTTT
cdr3_aa: CASSFWFRVRGFDEKLFF

d_call: .
v_call: TRBV29-1
j_call: TRBJ2-3
clone_size: few
cdr3_nt: TGCAGCGTTGATCCGGAGAACCTTAGCACAGATACGCAGTATTTT
cdr3_aa: CSVDPENLSTDTQYF

d_call: TRBD1
v_call: TRBV10-3
j_call: TRBJ1-5
clone_size: few
cdr3_nt: TGTGCCATCAGTATTACAGGGGGCGGACAGCCCCAGCATTTT
cdr3_aa: CAISITGGGQPQHF

d_call: .
v_call: TRBV7-2
j_call: TRBJ2-1
clone_size: .
cdr3_nt: TGTGCCAGCAGCTTAGAGGTCAGGGGAGGGGTGCAGTTCTTC
cdr3_aa: CASSLEVRGGVQFF

d_call: .
v_call: TRBV4-3
j_call: TRBJ2-6
clone_size: .
cdr3_nt: TGCGCCAGCAGCCAAGATACCGGTAACAAACCGAAAAGCTCTGGGGCCAACGTCCTGACTTTC
cdr3_aa: CASSQDTGNKPKSSGANVLTF

d_call: .
v_call: TRBV29-1
j_call: TRBJ1-5
clone_size: .
cdr3_nt: TGCAGCGTTGAAGGGGCAAACGGGCAGCCCCAGCATTTT
cdr3_aa: CSVEGANGQPQHF

d_call: .
v_call: TRBV6-4
j_call: TRBJ2-1
clone_size: .
cdr3_nt: TGTGCCAGCAGTGACCATAGCGACTCCCGCTACAATGAGCAGTTCTTC
cdr3_aa: CASSDHSDSRYNEQFF

d_call: TRBD1
v_call: TRBV5-1
j_call: TRBJ1-6
clone_size: .
cdr3_nt: TGCGCCAGCAGCAGAGGACAGGGAGGCTCCTATAATTCACCCCTCCACTTT
cdr3_aa: CASSRGQGGSYNSPLHF

d_call: .
v_call: TRBV6-5
j_call: TRBJ2-2
clone_size: few
cdr3_nt: TGTGCCAGCACTGGACTGAACACCGGGGAGCTGTTTTTT
cdr3_aa: CASTGLNTGELFF

d_call: .
v_call: TRBV12-3/TRBV12-4
j_call: TRBJ2-1
clone_size: once
cdr3_nt: TGTGCCAGCAGTTGGGGGCCGTATCTGTGGCAGTTCTTC
cdr3_aa: CASSWGPYLWQFF

d_call: .
v_call: TRBV24-1
j_call: TRBJ2-7
clone_size: .
cdr3_nt: TGTGCCACCAGTGATGCAAGGGGTTCCTACGAGCAGTACTTC
cdr3_aa: CATSDARGSYEQYF

d_call: TRBD2
v_call: TRBV27
j_call: TRBJ2-5
clone_size: .
cdr3_nt: TGTGCCAGCAGTTTACTTCCCCGGACTAGCGGGGGGCCCCAAGAGACCCAGTACTTC
cdr3_aa: CASSLLPRTSGGPQETQYF

d_call: .
v_call: TRBV2
j_call: TRBJ2-7
clone_size: few
cdr3_nt: TGTGCCAGCAGTGATATAAGGGTTTCTCCCTACGAGCAGTACTTC
cdr3_aa: CASSDIRVSPYEQYF

d_call: .
v_call: TRBV14
j_call: TRBJ2-7
clone_size: few
cdr3_nt: TGTGCCAGCAGCCAGACGAAAACCACAGGGACGGGGGAGCAGTACTTC
cdr3_aa: CASSQTKTTGTGEQYF

d_call: TRBD1
v_call: TRBV6-1
j_call: TRBJ1-4
clone_size: once
cdr3_nt: TGTGCCAGCAGTCCTAATCTCAGGGGGGCTGGGGAAAAACTGTTTTTT
cdr3_aa: CASSPNLRGAGEKLFF

d_call: .
v_call: TRBV7-9
j_call: TRBJ1-2
clone_size: few
cdr3_nt: TGTGCCAGCAGCCCTTCCGGGGGTCTGATTGATGGCTACACCTTC
cdr3_aa: CASSPSGGLIDGYTF

d_call: TRBD1
v_call: TRBV7-6
j_call: TRBJ2-7
clone_size: .
cdr3_nt: TGTGCCAGCAGCCGCGGACAGGGGACTGGGTACGAGCAGTACTTC
cdr3_aa: CASSRGQGTGYEQYF

d_call: .
v_call: TRBV13
j_call: TRBJ1-2
clone_size: .
cdr3_nt: TGTGCCAGCAGCCACGGTGCGGACAGCACCTATGGCTACACCTTC
cdr3_aa: CASSHGADSTYGYTF

d_call: .
v_call: TRBV4-3
j_call: TRBJ2-5
clone_size: many
cdr3_nt: TGCGCCAGCAGCCCAGTAGCGGTCAGGGCGGAGACCCAGTACTTC
cdr3_aa: CASSPVAVRAETQYF

d_call: .
v_call: TRBV20-1
j_call: TRBJ2-7
clone_size: .
cdr3_nt: TGCAGTGCAAGACTGGTGTCCTACGAGCAGTACTTC
cdr3_aa: CSARLVSYEQYF

d_call: .
v_call: TRBV14
j_call: TRBJ1-3
clone_size: .
cdr3_nt: TGTGCCAGCAGCCAAGGTTCAGGCTCTGGAAACACCATATATTTT
cdr3_aa: CASSQGSGSGNTIYF

d_call: TRBD1
v_call: TRBV28
j_call: TRBJ1-5
clone_size: many
cdr3_nt: TGTGCCAGCAGGACAGGGGGCAATCAGCCCCAGCATTTT
cdr3_aa: CASRTGGNQPQHF

d_call: .
v_call: TRBV29-1
j_call: TRBJ1-1
clone_size: few
cdr3_nt: TGCAGCGCGGACCTTGCCAACACTGAAGCTTTCTTT
cdr3_aa: CSADLANTEAFF

d_call: TRBD2
v_call: TRBV9
j_call: TRBJ2-7
clone_size: few
cdr3_nt: TGTGCCAGCAGCGCCTCCGGGACTAGCGGCGGGGCTGTGCGAAAGTACTTC
cdr3_aa: CASSASGTSGGAVRKYF

d_call: .
v_call: TRBV12-3/TRBV12-4
j_call: TRBJ1-3
clone_size: .
cdr3_nt: TGTGCCAGCAGTTCGTCCGGGACCGCTAACTCTGGAAACACCATATATTTT
cdr3_aa: CASSSSGTANSGNTIYF

d_call: TRBD2
v_call: TRBV7-9
j_call: TRBJ2-5
clone_size: .
cdr3_nt: TGTGCCAGCAGCCCAAAGGGACTAGCGGGAGAGACCCAGTACTTC
cdr3_aa: CASSPKGLAGETQYF

d_call: .
v_call: TRBV13
j_call: TRBJ2-7
clone_size: few
cdr3_nt: TGTGCCAGGGGGGGACCTCCCTTCTACGAGCAGTACTTC
cdr3_aa: CARGGPPFYEQYF

d_call: .
v_call: TRBV3-1
j_call: TRBJ2-5
clone_size: many
cdr3_nt: TGTGCCAGCAGCCAAGGGGACCGAGGCAACTCCCCGGAGACCCAGTACTTC
cdr3_aa: CASSQGDRGNSPETQYF

d_call: TRBD1
v_call: TRBV9
j_call: TRBJ1-1
clone_size: .
cdr3_nt: TGTGCCAGCAGCGTCGTACAGGGGGAGACTGAAGCTTTCTTT
cdr3_aa: CASSVVQGETEAFF

d_call: .
v_call: TRBV24-1
j_call: TRBJ2-3
clone_size: .
cdr3_nt: TGTGCCACCAGTGACACTCGTAGCACAGATACGCAGTATTTT
cdr3_aa: CATSDTRSTDTQYF

d_call: .
v_call: TRBV20-1
j_call: TRBJ2-1
clone_size: .
cdr3_nt: TGCAGTGCTCCTAAACATGGCTCCTACAATGAGCAGTTCTTC
cdr3_aa: CSAPKHGSYNEQFF

d_call: TRBD2
v_call: TRBV6-5
j_call: TRBJ2-7
clone_size: few
cdr3_nt: TGTGCCAGCAGCTACGGGAGGGGACTAGCGGGGGACGAGCAGTACTTC
cdr3_aa: CASSYGRGLAGDEQYF

d_call: TRBD1
v_call: TRBV2
j_call: TRBJ2-7
clone_size: few
cdr3_nt: TGTGCCAGCAGACTACAGGGGGGCAACGAGCAGTACTTC
cdr3_aa: CASRLQGGNEQYF

d_call: .
v_call: TRBV4-3
j_call: TRBJ1-2
clone_size: .
cdr3_nt: TGCGCCAGCAGCCAAGGTGGGGCGAGCTATGGCTGCACCTTC
cdr3_aa: CASSQGGASYGCTF

d_call: TRBD2
v_call: TRBV7-3
j_call: TRBJ2-1
clone_size: .
cdr3_nt: TGTGCCAGCAGCCTCACGGGACTAGCGGGGGGAAATGAGCAGTTCTTC
cdr3_aa: CASSLTGLAGGNEQFF

d_call: .
v_call: TRBV20-1
j_call: TRBJ1-4
clone_size: few
cdr3_nt: TGCAGTGCTAGAAATTGGGAAAACCGGGACACATGGAGTGAAAAACTGTTTTTT
cdr3_aa: CSARNWENRDTWSEKLFF

d_call: .
v_call: TRBV2
j_call: TRBJ1-2
clone_size: .
cdr3_nt: TGTGCCAGCAGTGAACAGGGAATCTATGGCTACACCTTC
cdr3_aa: CASSEQGIYGYTF

d_call: .
v_call: TRBV4-3
j_call: TRBJ2-7
clone_size: .
cdr3_nt: TGCGCCAGCAGCCAAGCCTTGGGACTGGGGGACTCCTACGAGCAGTACTTC
cdr3_aa: CASSQALGLGDSYEQYF

d_call: .
v_call: TRBV28
j_call: TRBJ1-4
clone_size: few
cdr3_nt: TGTGCCAGCAGTTACGGTCAGCTAAATAATGAAAAACTGTTTTTT
cdr3_aa: CASSYGQLNNEKLFF

d_call: TRBD2
v_call: TRBV4-2
j_call: TRBJ2-3
clone_size: .
cdr3_nt: TGTGCCAGCAGCCATGAGGGACTAGCGGGAGGATCTAGCACAGATACGCAGTATTTT
cdr3_aa: CASSHEGLAGGSSTDTQYF

d_call: TRBD1
v_call: TRBV18
j_call: TRBJ1-2
clone_size: .
cdr3_nt: TGTGCCAGCTCAGCAACCGGGACAGCTCGTAAAAACTATGGCTACACCTTC
cdr3_aa: CASSATGTARKNYGYTF